Listed below are T cell receptor beta chains from one sample, sequenced in a study of cytomegalovirus exposure and HLA in healthy donors. Method: immunoSEQ multiplex PCR; TCRdb's copy keeps in-frame clones and lacks some. The table includes 35,000 to 45,000 clones, 90% detected once. The sequencing input was PBMCs. The receptors stem from a young woman in good health and CMV-seronegative. Each CDR3 is given with its conserved first and last residue. A D gene is named only where the DNA matches it firmly. The size field is filled for only some rows; it gives once, few, many or a size class.

cdr3_aa	cdr3_nt	d_call	v_call	clone_size	j_call
CSASGSQFF	TGCAGTGCCAGCGGGTCGCAGTTCTTC	NA	TRBV20-1	NA	TRBJ2-1
CASSFATGTVYGYTF	TGTGCCAGCAGTTTCGCGACCGGGACAGTCTATGGCTACACCTTC	TRBD1	TRBV28	NA	TRBJ1-2
CASSTLQTGDFTYGYTF	TGTGCCAGTAGTACCCTCCAAACAGGGGATTTTACCTATGGCTACACCTTC	TRBD1	TRBV19	NA	TRBJ1-2
CAWSLGEGRYEQYF	TGTGCCTGGAGTCTAGGGGAAGGGCGCTACGAGCAGTACTTC	NA	TRBV30	NA	TRBJ2-7
CASSFAGPQEGEGQFF	TGCGCCAGCAGCTTTGCGGGGCCACAGGAAGGAGAAGGGCAGTTCTTC	NA	TRBV5-1	NA	TRBJ2-1
CASSKGLADLQETQYF	TGTGCCAGCAGCAAGGGACTAGCGGACCTTCAAGAGACCCAGTACTTC	TRBD2	TRBV11-3	NA	TRBJ2-5
CASSWDRNVGREQFF	TGTGCCAGCAGTTGGGACAGGAATGTGGGCCGTGAGCAGTTCTTC	TRBD1	TRBV13	NA	TRBJ2-1
CASSSVGEGTGELFF	TGTGCCAGCAGCTCCGTCGGGGAAGGGACCGGGGAGCTGTTTTTT	NA	TRBV7-3	NA	TRBJ2-2
CASSLTPLKWASSYEQYF	TGTGCCAGCAGTTTAACCCCCCTAAAGTGGGCCAGCTCCTACGAGCAGTACTTC	NA	TRBV28	NA	TRBJ2-7
CASSIQGGDVPGELFF	TGCGCCAGCAGCATACAGGGGGGGGACGTCCCCGGGGAGCTGTTTTTT	NA	TRBV5-1	NA	TRBJ2-2
CASSADREDTIYF	TGTGCCAGCAGCGCCGACAGGGAGGACACCATATATTTT	TRBD1	TRBV2	few	TRBJ1-3
CSVEGTSGSNTGELFF	TGCAGCGTCGAAGGGACTAGCGGTTCTAACACCGGGGAGCTGTTTTTT	TRBD2	TRBV29-1	NA	TRBJ2-2
CASSSQGPNTEAFF	TGTGCCAGCAGCTCTCAGGGTCCAAACACTGAAGCTTTCTTT	NA	TRBV7-3	NA	TRBJ1-1
CASSIGGRDADTQYF	TGTGCCAGTAGTATAGGGGGGAGGGATGCAGATACGCAGTATTTT	TRBD2	TRBV19	NA	TRBJ2-3
CASLQGGNSPLHF	TGTGCCAGCCTACAGGGTGGTAATTCACCCCTCCACTTT	NA	TRBV28	NA	TRBJ1-6
CASSPLGQYEQYF	TGTGCCAGCAGCCCGCTAGGACAGTACGAGCAGTACTTC	NA	TRBV28	NA	TRBJ2-7
CASSLAGVDYEQYF	TGTGCCAGCAGCTTAGCGGGAGTGGACTACGAGCAGTACTTC	TRBD2	TRBV7-3	few	TRBJ2-7
CASSPLFGRTGLDEQFF	TGCGCCAGCAGCCCTCTTTTTGGGCGGACAGGGCTAGATGAGCAGTTCTTC	TRBD1	TRBV4-1	NA	TRBJ2-1
CSVDRGGYTEAFF	TGCAGCGTTGATAGGGGGGGATACACTGAAGCTTTCTTT	NA	TRBV29-1	NA	TRBJ1-1
CASSPLAESSYNEQFF	TGTGCCAGCAGCCCCCTAGCGGAAAGCTCCTACAATGAGCAGTTCTTC	TRBD2	TRBV7-3	NA	TRBJ2-1
CASSESARGVLNYGYTF	TGTGCCAGCAGTGAATCAGCTCGGGGAGTCCTGAACTATGGCTACACCTTC	NA	TRBV2	NA	TRBJ1-2
CATSRDDVQGLALMSGETQYF	TGTGCCACCAGCAGAGATGATGTCCAGGGACTAGCGTTAATGAGTGGGGAGACCCAGTACTTC	TRBD2	TRBV15	NA	TRBJ2-5
CASSKQVTTDTQYF	TGTGCCAGCAGTAAACAGGTGACCACAGATACGCAGTATTTT	NA	TRBV6-5	NA	TRBJ2-3
CAWGGGANTIYF	TGTGCCTGGGGTGGGGGCGCGAACACCATATATTTT	NA	TRBV30	NA	TRBJ1-3
CASRDRRSGGYQPQHF	TGTGCCAGCAGAGACCGAAGATCAGGGGGATACCAGCCCCAGCATTTT	TRBD1	TRBV2	NA	TRBJ1-5
CASSLAGSGRHEQYF	TGTGCCAGCAGCTTGGCGGGTAGCGGGAGACACGAGCAGTACTTC	TRBD2	TRBV5-6	NA	TRBJ2-7
CASSRSSGGYNEQFF	TGTGCCAGCAGTAGATCTAGCGGGGGGTACAATGAGCAGTTCTTC	TRBD2	TRBV2	once	TRBJ2-1
CASSFRQGNTEAFF	TGTGCCAGCAGTTTTCGACAGGGGAACACTGAAGCTTTCTTT	TRBD1	TRBV28	NA	TRBJ1-1
CASSLAGGPGTDTQYF	TGTGCCAGCAGCTTAGCGGGAGGGCCTGGCACAGATACGCAGTATTTT	TRBD2	TRBV7-2	NA	TRBJ2-3
CASSNLPRENSPLHF	TGTGCCAGCAGTAACCTACCCCGGGAGAATTCACCCCTCCACTTT	NA	TRBV6-1	NA	TRBJ1-6
CASSPVGQGGNEQFF	TGCGCCAGCAGCCCGGTGGGGCAGGGGGGCAATGAGCAGTTCTTC	NA	TRBV5-1	once	TRBJ2-1
CASSVAEYYGYTF	TGTGCCAGCAGCGTAGCCGAGTACTATGGCTACACCTTC	NA	TRBV9	NA	TRBJ1-2
CASSISGNSYNEQFF	TGCGCCAGCAGCATTAGCGGAAACTCCTACAATGAGCAGTTCTTC	NA	TRBV5-1	NA	TRBJ2-1
CASSLVASGSFPDTQYF	TGCGCCAGCAGCTTGGTAGCTAGCGGGAGTTTCCCAGATACGCAGTATTTT	TRBD2	TRBV5-1	NA	TRBJ2-3
CASSSPGAANTGELFF	TGTGCCAGCAGCTCCCCAGGGGCGGCGAACACCGGGGAGCTGTTTTTT	NA	TRBV7-2	NA	TRBJ2-2
CASSLDTGDGETQYF	TGTGCCAGCAGCTTAGATACGGGTGATGGAGAGACCCAGTACTTC	NA	TRBV7-7	NA	TRBJ2-5
CASSRGNRNQPQHF	TGTGCCAGTAGTCGGGGGAACCGCAATCAGCCCCAGCATTTT	NA	TRBV19	NA	TRBJ1-5
CASSLLTGEAGELFF	TGTGCCAGCAGCTTACTGACAGGGGAGGCCGGGGAGCTGTTTTTT	TRBD1	TRBV7-6	NA	TRBJ2-2
CAWGPGQGVREYF	TGTGCCTGGGGGCCGGGACAGGGTGTAAGGGAGTACTTC	TRBD1	TRBV30	once	TRBJ2-7
CARGGYPLQTQYF	TGTGCTCGGGGGGGCTACCCTTTGCAGACCCAGTACTTC	TRBD2	TRBV12-5	once	TRBJ2-5
CASTARDGTEAFF	TGTGCCAGCACCGCCAGGGATGGCACTGAAGCTTTCTTT	NA	TRBV27	NA	TRBJ1-1
CASSLLGARPTYEQYF	TGCGCCAGCAGCTTGTTGGGTGCCAGGCCTACCTACGAGCAGTACTTC	NA	TRBV5-1	NA	TRBJ2-7
CASSIRQLYGYTF	TGTGCCAGTAGTATAAGACAGCTCTATGGCTACACCTTC	NA	TRBV19	NA	TRBJ1-2
CASSTGTSGSTDTQYF	TGCGCCAGCAGCACAGGGACTAGCGGGTCCACAGATACGCAGTATTTT	TRBD2	TRBV5-1	NA	TRBJ2-3